Listed below are T cell receptor beta chains from one sample, sequenced in a study of TIL therapy for anti-PD-1-resistant metastatic lung cancer. Some clones are missing from TCRdb's copy, which holds only in-frame ones; the method was immunoSEQ multiplex PCR. The sample lists under 70,000 clones; 73% were seen once. The sequenced sample was blood, obtained at baseline. The receptors derive from a person aged 25 to 79 with non-small cell lung cancer. Both conserved end residues are part of each CDR3. D genes are given only for firm matches. Clone size is given for some rows only: seen once, a few or many times, or a class if the clone is expanded.

TRBJ1-2 TRBD1 NA TRBV5-4 TGTGCCAGCAGCTCCTGGACAGGGCGGGGCTATGGCTACACCTTC CASSSWTGRGYGYTF
TRBJ2-1 TRBD2 NA TRBV7-9 TGTGCCAGCAGCCCGGGACTAGCGGGAGTGTACAATGAGCAGTTCTTC CASSPGLAGVYNEQFF
TRBJ1-5 TRBD1 NA TRBV7-2 TGTGCCAGCAGTCGTCTGGGGACAGGGGGCCAGCCCCAGCATTTT CASSRLGTGGQPQHF
TRBJ2-2 TRBD2 NA TRBV5-5 TGCGCCAGCAGCCCCCGGACTAGCGGGGGTTCCGACAACGGGGAGCTGTTTTTT CASSPRTSGGSDNGELFF
TRBJ2-5 NA once TRBV7-2 TGTGCCAGCAGCTTAGGCGCGCAAGAGACCCAGTACTTC CASSLGAQETQYF
TRBJ2-7 TRBD2 NA TRBV2 TGTGCCAGCAGACAAGGACTAGCGGGGCCCTACGAGCAGTACTTC CASRQGLAGPYEQYF
TRBJ1-5 NA few TRBV10-1 TGCGCCAGCAGTGAGTGGGGGGATCAGCCCCAGCATTTT CASSEWGDQPQHF
TRBJ1-5 TRBD1 few TRBV19 TGTGCCAGTAGTATAGGGCGACAGGGGGCCCGGAGCAATCAGCCCCAGCATTTT CASSIGRQGARSNQPQHF
TRBJ2-1 TRBD2 few TRBV7-9 TGTGCCAGCAGCTCCAGGGGGACTAGCGCCAATGAGCAGTTCTTC CASSSRGTSANEQFF
TRBJ1-2 NA NA TRBV6-5 TGTGCCAGCAGTCGAGTTAAGGGATCCCCCCTGGGCTACACCTTC CASSRVKGSPLGYTF
TRBJ2-5 NA NA TRBV7-2 TGTGCCAGCAGCCCAGGGGAGACCCAGTACTTC CASSPGETQYF
TRBJ2-1 NA NA TRBV20-1 TGCAGTGCTAGACAGGATGAGCAGTTCTTC CSARQDEQFF
TRBJ2-2 NA NA TRBV29-1 TGCAGCGCCTTACTGTGGTCCGGGGAGCTGTTTTTT CSALLWSGELFF
TRBJ1-1 NA NA TRBV19 TGTGCCAGTAGTATGAATCGAGGAACTGAAGCTTTCTTT CASSMNRGTEAFF
TRBJ1-5 NA few TRBV28 TGTGCCAGCAGTTTCCCCTCGGGGGGAAGCAATCAGCCCCAGCATTTT CASSFPSGGSNQPQHF
TRBJ2-7 TRBD1 NA TRBV9 TGTGCCAGCAGCCTCGACGCGGACAGGGCCTACGAGCAGTACTTC CASSLDADRAYEQYF
TRBJ2-5 NA NA TRBV2 TGTGCCAGCAGGATGAGGCCGGGGATCCAAGAGACCCAGTACTTC CASRMRPGIQETQYF
TRBJ1-3 NA NA TRBV2 TGTGCCAGCACCCGGGACATCGAAAACACCATATATTTT CASTRDIENTIYF
TRBJ2-3 NA NA TRBV11-1 TGTGCCAGCGGGGGAGCAGATACGCAGTATTTT CASGGADTQYF
TRBJ1-1 NA NA TRBV5-6 TGTGCCAGCAGCTTCCCCCGGAGGGGGGACACTGAAGCTTTCTTT CASSFPRRGDTEAFF
TRBJ2-3 TRBD1 NA TRBV5-1 TGCGCCAGCAGCACCACCGGACAGGGTTCAGATACGCAGTATTTT CASSTTGQGSDTQYF
TRBJ2-1 TRBD1 NA TRBV5-5 TGTGCCAGCAGCCCAGTTTGGGACAGAACGAACAATGAGCAGTTCTTC CASSPVWDRTNNEQFF
TRBJ1-4 NA NA TRBV4-2 TGTGCCAGCAGCCCCGTACTATCTCAGGGTAATGAAAAACTGTTTTTT CASSPVLSQGNEKLFF
TRBJ2-3 NA NA TRBV15 TGTGCCACCAGCAGAGGTACAGATACGCAGTATTTT CATSRGTDTQYF
TRBJ1-5 NA NA TRBV5-5 TGTGCCAGCAGCTTCCAGGGCGGGCAGCCCCAGCATTTT CASSFQGGQPQHF
TRBJ1-6 NA few TRBV6-1 TGTGCCAGCAGCGGCCCGAGTAGTTCACCCCTCCACTTT CASSGPSSSPLHF
TRBJ1-2 NA NA TRBV7-2 TGTGCCAGCAGCTTCCTCCAGGGTATAGATGGCTACACCTTC CASSFLQGIDGYTF
TRBJ1-1 TRBD1 few TRBV2 TGTGCCAGCATACAGGGGGGAATTGATAAAGCTTTCTTT CASIQGGIDKAFF
TRBJ1-6 NA NA TRBV5-1 TGCGCCAGCAGCGGGGGGTTGGGTTCACCCCTCCACTTT CASSGGLGSPLHF
TRBJ2-2 NA NA TRBV11-2 TGTGCCAGCAGCTTAGCTCAAACCGGGGAGCTGTTTTTT CASSLAQTGELFF
TRBJ2-1 TRBD2 once TRBV29-1 TGCAGCGTTAGGACTAGCGGGGTGGTGACCAATGAGCAGTTCTTC CSVRTSGVVTNEQFF
TRBJ1-1 TRBD1 NA TRBV15 TGTGCCACCAGCAGGGGACAGGGATCTACTGAAGCTTTCTTT CATSRGQGSTEAFF
TRBJ2-3 TRBD2 NA TRBV9 TGTGCCAGCAGCGTATCCGGCGGGGGTACCACAGATACGCAGTATTTT CASSVSGGGTTDTQYF
TRBJ2-1 TRBD2 NA TRBV29-1 TGCAGCGTTGAACCCACGGGACTAGCGGGATACAATGAGCAGTTCTTC CSVEPTGLAGYNEQFF
TRBJ1-4 NA NA TRBV11-1 TGTGCCAGCAGTGTGGGTGCAACTAATGAAAAACTGTTTTTT CASSVGATNEKLFF
TRBJ2-2 NA few TRBV5-6 TGTGCCACCAGAAGAGGAACTACCGGGGAGCTGTTTTTT CATRRGTTGELFF
TRBJ1-4 NA NA TRBV9 TGTGCCAGCAGCGTAGGGGCGCAGGCCGGGGTTAGTGAAAAACTGTTTTTT CASSVGAQAGVSEKLFF
TRBJ1-5 NA NA TRBV7-9 TGTGCCAGCAGCTTAGGGTCCACTCAGCCCCAGCATTTT CASSLGSTQPQHF
TRBJ1-5 NA NA TRBV6-5 TGTGCCAGCAGTTACTCGAGGACAGCCCGGCAGCCCCAGCATTTT CASSYSRTARQPQHF
TRBJ2-1 NA NA TRBV9 TGTGCCAGCAGCGTAGTCCCTAGCGTAGATGAGCAGTTCTTC CASSVVPSVDEQFF
TRBJ1-4 TRBD1 NA TRBV4-2 TGTGCCAGCAGCCAAAGGGGGCAGAATGAAAAACTGTTTTTT CASSQRGQNEKLFF
TRBJ1-4 NA once TRBV5-4 TGTGCCAGCAGCCGAGAGGGACAACTTAATGAAAAACTGTTTTTT CASSREGQLNEKLFF
TRBJ1-4 TRBD1 NA TRBV7-9 TGTGCCAGCAGCGTACAGGGGAGTGAAAAACTGTTTTTT CASSVQGSEKLFF
TRBJ2-3 NA NA TRBV11-3 TGTGCCAGCAGCCCGACTGGCGGGGGCTTCACAGATACGCAGTATTTT CASSPTGGGFTDTQYF
TRBJ1-2 TRBD1 NA TRBV2 TGTGCCAGCATTCCGGGACAGGGGCTTCCTGCTAACTATGGCTACACCTTC CASIPGQGLPANYGYTF
TRBJ2-7 TRBD1 NA TRBV4-1 TGCGCCAGCAGCCAAGCATGGGACAGACGATACGAGCAGTACTTC CASSQAWDRRYEQYF
TRBJ2-7 NA NA TRBV11-2 TGTGCCAGCAGCTTACGGGGCGAAAACGAGCAGTACTTC CASSLRGENEQYF
TRBJ2-2 NA NA TRBV11-3 TGTGCCAGCAGCAGAGAAGCCCCTACCGGGGAGCTGTTTTTT CASSREAPTGELFF
TRBJ1-6 TRBD1 few TRBV9 TGTGCCAGCAGCGTAGTGGCAGGGACAGATTCACCCCTCCACTTT CASSVVAGTDSPLHF
TRBJ2-7 TRBD2 few TRBV11-2 TGTGCCAGCAGCTACCAGCGGGGCTCCTACGAGCAGTACTTC CASSYQRGSYEQYF
TRBJ1-4 NA NA TRBV7-8 TGTGCCAGCAGCTTAGCGCGGTATCCTAATGAAAAACTGTTTTTT CASSLARYPNEKLFF
TRBJ2-3 NA NA TRBV4-1 TGCGCCAGCAGCCTCTTATTCAGGGAACGAACAGATACGCAGTATTTT CASSLLFRERTDTQYF
TRBJ2-7 NA once TRBV28 TGTGCCAGCAGGGGTATTAGGACTGAGAACTCCTACGAGCAGTACTTC CASRGIRTENSYEQYF